The clone carrying this T cell receptor beta chain turned up a few times. Its antigen is not known. Method: immunoSEQ multiplex PCR; TCRdb's copy keeps in-frame clones and lacks some. The repertoire holds 25,000 to 35,000 clones, roughly four fifths seen once, with around 10% in the top ten. This record belongs to a study of early stage breast cancer tumors. About the research overall: Of about 17 invasive breast tumors, about twelve were hormone receptor-positive, HER2-negative. Among approximately 12 ER+/PR+/HER2- tumors, eight were ductal, four lobular. Study-level points and caveats: Compared with adjacent normal breast tissue, tumors showed around 2.7-fold greater T cell density and higher clonality.

Trimming removed 4 bases at V and 4 bases at J, with 8 bases between. Per germline, CDR1 SNHLY and CDR2 FYNNEI. The CDR3 totals 13 residues. The J gene is TRBJ2-1, the V gene TRBV2; D not resolved. The clonotype was recovered from a person aged 25 to 39 with breast cancer. Sequences were obtained from breast tumor tissue. DNA for the CDR3: TGTGCCAGCAGTGTTTCTGGATACAATGAGCAGTTCTTC. Its protein product is CASSVSGYNEQFF. Using reference TRBV2 and TRBJ2-1 for the parts outside the CDR3, the full variable domain is EPEVTQTPSHQVTQMGQEVILRCVPISNHLYFYWYRQILGQKVEFLVSFYNNEISEKSEIFDDQFSVERPDGSNFTLKIRSTKLEDSAMYFCASSVSGYNEQFFGPGTRLTVL.